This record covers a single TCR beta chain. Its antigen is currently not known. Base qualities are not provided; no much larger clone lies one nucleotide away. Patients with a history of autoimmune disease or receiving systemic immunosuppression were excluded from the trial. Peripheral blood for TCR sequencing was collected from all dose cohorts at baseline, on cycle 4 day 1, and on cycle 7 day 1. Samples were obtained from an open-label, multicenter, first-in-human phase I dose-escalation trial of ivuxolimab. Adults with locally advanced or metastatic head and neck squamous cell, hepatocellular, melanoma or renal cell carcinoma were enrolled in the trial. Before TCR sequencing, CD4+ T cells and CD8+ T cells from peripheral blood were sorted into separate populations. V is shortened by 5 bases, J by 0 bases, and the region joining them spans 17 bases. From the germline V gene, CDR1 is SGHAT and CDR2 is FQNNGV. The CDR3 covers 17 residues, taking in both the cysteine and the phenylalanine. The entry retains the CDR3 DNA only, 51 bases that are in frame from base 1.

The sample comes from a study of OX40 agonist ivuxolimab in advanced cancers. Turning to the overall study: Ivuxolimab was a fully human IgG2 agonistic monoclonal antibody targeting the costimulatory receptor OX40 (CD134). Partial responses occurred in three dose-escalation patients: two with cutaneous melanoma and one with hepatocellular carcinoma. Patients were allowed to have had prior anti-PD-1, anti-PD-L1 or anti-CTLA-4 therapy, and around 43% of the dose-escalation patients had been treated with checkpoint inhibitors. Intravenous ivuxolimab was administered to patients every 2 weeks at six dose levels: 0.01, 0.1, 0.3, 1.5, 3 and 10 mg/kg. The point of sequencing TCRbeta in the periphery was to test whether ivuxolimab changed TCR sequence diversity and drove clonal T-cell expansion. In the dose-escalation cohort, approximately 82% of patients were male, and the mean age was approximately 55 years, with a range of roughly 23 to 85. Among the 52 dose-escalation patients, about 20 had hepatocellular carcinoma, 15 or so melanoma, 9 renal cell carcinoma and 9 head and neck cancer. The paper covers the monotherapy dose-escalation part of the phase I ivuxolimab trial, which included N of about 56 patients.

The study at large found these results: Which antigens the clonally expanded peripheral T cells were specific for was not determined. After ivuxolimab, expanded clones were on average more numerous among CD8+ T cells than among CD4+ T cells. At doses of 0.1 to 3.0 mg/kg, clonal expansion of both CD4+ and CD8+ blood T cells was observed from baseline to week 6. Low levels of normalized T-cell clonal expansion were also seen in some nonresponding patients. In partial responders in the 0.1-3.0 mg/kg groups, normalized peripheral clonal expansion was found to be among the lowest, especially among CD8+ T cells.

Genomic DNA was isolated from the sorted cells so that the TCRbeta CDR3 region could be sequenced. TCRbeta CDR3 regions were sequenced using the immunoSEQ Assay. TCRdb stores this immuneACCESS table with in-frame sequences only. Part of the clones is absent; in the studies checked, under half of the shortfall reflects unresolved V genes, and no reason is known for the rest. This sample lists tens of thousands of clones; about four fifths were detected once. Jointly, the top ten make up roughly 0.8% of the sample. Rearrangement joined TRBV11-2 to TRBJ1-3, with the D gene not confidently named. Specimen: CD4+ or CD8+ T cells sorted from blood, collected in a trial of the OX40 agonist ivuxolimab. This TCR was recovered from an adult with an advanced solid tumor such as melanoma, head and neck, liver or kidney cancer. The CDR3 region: CASSPLTASFSGNTIYF. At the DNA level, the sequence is TGTGCCAGCAGCCCGTTAACAGCTTCCTTCTCTGGAAACACCATATATTTT.